The entry that follows covers one T cell receptor (beta chain) sequence. Its antigen is undetermined. J gave up 4 bases and V 8 bases, and 9 bases lay outside the gene matches. Germline V CDR1 and CDR2: GTSNPN, SVGIG (reference sequence). The CDR3 is 13 residues long. These data are taken from a study of tumor-infiltrating lymphocytes in localized non-small cell lung cancer. Study background: Patients included smokers and never-smokers with various histologies, some sampled after neoadjuvant chemotherapy. From each patient, both tumor and uninvolved lung, non-adjacent to tumor, were sampled. Whole-study findings and limits: TCRbeta sequencing showed higher T cell infiltration in tumors than uninvolved lung. Different pieces of the same tissue were used for each assay.

Generated by immunoSEQ multiplex PCR, the TCRdb table keeps only in-frame clones and is missing some. Of some 6,000 clones listed, approximately 64% are singletons. V gene TRBV30 combines with J gene TRBJ2-3, with 7 positions matching TRBD2. The sequence was obtained from a human donor with non-small cell lung cancer. Sequencing used uninvolved lung tissue not adjacent to the tumor. The CDR3 is CAGSGTRPDTQYF. Here the CDR3 DNA reads TGTGCCGGCAGCGGGACCCGCCCAGATACGCAGTATTTT.